These T cell receptor beta chains were read from a single sample in a study of control samples from healthy donors and cancer patients. Some clones are missing from TCRdb's copy, which holds only in-frame ones; the method was immunoSEQ multiplex PCR. The table has approximately 97,000 clones, more than 90% seen once. The sample taken for sequencing was blood. The receptors were sampled from a human donor in good health. The donor label of this sample is uncertain. Both conserved end residues are part of each CDR3. A D gene is named only where the DNA matches it firmly. The size field is filled for only some rows; it gives once, few, many or a size class.

V gene,J gene,D gene,clone size,CDR3 protein,CDR3 DNA
TRBV6-2/TRBV6-3,TRBJ1-6,.,.,CASSYSGSDNSPLHF,TGTGCCAGCAGTTACTCGGGGTCGGATAATTCACCCCTCCACTTT
TRBV19,TRBJ2-6,TRBD1,.,CASSRDRGISANVLTF,TGTGCCAGTAGCAGAGACAGGGGAATTAGTGCCAACGTCCTGACTTTC
TRBV19,TRBJ2-3,.,.,CASSMERTSTDTQYF,TGTGCCAGTAGTATGGAGCGGACTAGCACAGATACGCAGTATTTT
TRBV19,TRBJ1-2,.,few,CASTLGLENYGYTF,TGTGCCAGTACTCTGGGTCTAGAAAACTATGGCTACACCTTC
TRBV11-2,TRBJ1-6,.,.,CASSLVGSSPLHF,TGTGCCAGCAGCTTAGTGGGGAGTTCACCCCTCCACTTT
TRBV19,TRBJ2-5,TRBD2,.,CASSINGWRGGQETQYF,TGTGCCAGTAGTATAAATGGTTGGCGGGGGGGGCAAGAGACCCAGTACTTC
TRBV18,TRBJ1-5,TRBD1,.,CASSPGTVNQPQHF,TGTGCCAGCTCACCGGGGACAGTCAATCAGCCCCAGCATTTT
TRBV29-1,TRBJ2-7,.,.,CSVEMGRLGEQYF,TGCAGCGTTGAAATGGGCAGGCTAGGTGAGCAGTACTTC
TRBV19,TRBJ1-6,.,.,CASSAIKGVEDSPLHF,TGTGCCAGTAGTGCAATTAAGGGGGTCGAGGATTCACCCCTCCACTTT
TRBV9,TRBJ1-2,.,.,CASSDTSAGNYGYTF,TGTGCCAGCAGCGACACGTCGGCAGGGAACTATGGCTACACCTTC
TRBV7-3,TRBJ2-1,TRBD2,.,CASSLGGGNEQFF,TGTGCCAGCAGCTTAGGGGGAGGGAATGAGCAGTTCTTC
TRBV24-1,TRBJ2-5,TRBD1,.,CATSDYRGETQYF,TGTGCCACCAGTGATTACAGGGGAGAGACCCAGTACTTC
TRBV19,TRBJ1-1,.,.,CASSGRSMNTEAFF,TGTGCCAGTAGTGGGCGCAGTATGAACACTGAAGCTTTCTTT
TRBV18,TRBJ1-3,.,.,CASSPLKGNTIYF,TGTGCCAGCTCACCACTTAAAGGAAACACCATATATTTT
TRBV7-6,TRBJ2-2,.,.,CASSLGAELFF,TGTGCCAGCAGCTTAGGGGCGGAGCTGTTTTTT
TRBV27,TRBJ1-1,.,.,CASSFGAKNTEAFF,TGTGCCAGCAGTTTTGGAGCAAAGAACACTGAAGCTTTCTTT
TRBV27,TRBJ2-3,TRBD2,once,CASRSSGGAGQYF,TGTGCCAGCAGGAGTTCGGGGGGGGCGGGGCAGTATTTT
TRBV27,TRBJ1-2,.,.,CASSLSGGNYGYTF,TGTGCCAGCAGTTTATCGGGGGGGAACTATGGCTACACCTTC
TRBV24-1,TRBJ1-2,TRBD1,.,CATSEGQTYGYTF,TGTGCCACCAGTGAGGGACAGACTTATGGCTACACCTTC
TRBV5-6,TRBJ1-3,.,.,CASSLGVSGNTIYF,TGTGCCAGCAGCTTGGGGGTGTCAGGAAACACCATATATTTT
TRBV12-1,TRBJ1-2,.,.,CASSPRGARGVYGYTF,TGTGCCAGCAGCCCGAGGGGAGCCAGGGGGGTCTATGGCTACACCTTC
TRBV6-1,TRBJ2-5,.,.,CASRLSGDRETQYF,TGTGCCAGCAGATTATCAGGGGATCGGGAGACCCAGTACTTC
TRBV27,TRBJ1-1,.,.,CASSLSFSLNTEAFF,TGTGCCAGCAGTTTATCGTTCAGCCTGAACACTGAAGCTTTCTTT
TRBV4-3,TRBJ2-4,.,.,CASSQGVLNIQYF,TGCGCCAGCAGCCAAGGGGTTCTAAACATTCAGTACTTC
TRBV6-1,TRBJ1-6,.,.,CASSGGLSARSSYNSPLHF,TGTGCCAGCAGTGGAGGGCTTTCGGCCAGAAGCTCCTATAATTCACCCCTCCACTTT
TRBV11-2,TRBJ1-2,TRBD1,few,CASSLDQGAGYGYTF,TGTGCCAGCAGCTTAGATCAGGGGGCGGGCTATGGCTACACCTTC